What follows describes a single TCR beta chain. These data come from a study of blood T cell repertoires in COVID-19. Whole-study context: Italy, Spain and the United States were the sources of the convalescent and acute COVID-19 samples. Sample material is recorded as cDNA or gDNA derived from T cells, B-cell-depleted T cells, or PBMCs.

Germline V gene data show CDR1 as SGHVS and CDR2 as FQNEAQ. V lost 5 bases and J 1 base, leaving 14 bases between the germline ends. This CDR3 region has 15 residues. Original handling: Cell counts per sample came from amplifying reference gene primers. Only in-frame clones appear in the TCRdb table, and some are missing; sequencing was by immunoSEQ multiplex PCR. The DNA gave D and trimming, while V, J and clone size come from that table. The table shows about 380,000 clones, with around 85% occurring only once. The V and J genes are TRBV7-8 and TRBJ1-1; a possible D gene is TRBD1 (5 bases). The TCR comes from a woman aged 18-29 years with acute or convalescent COVID-19. What was sequenced was peripheral blood. The CDR3 reads CASSINQGWNTEAFF. DNA of the CDR3: TGTGCCAGCAGCATAAACCAGGGCTGGAACACTGAAGCTTTCTTT.